This T cell receptor (beta chain) stems from a study of shared clonotypes between healthy human individuals (dated by TCRdb to between 2020 and 2021). A note on the overall study: The cohort included a few men and a couple of women between 18 and 49 years of age. For each donor, CD4 naive and CD4 memory were each given three plates, CD8 naive was given two plates, and CD8 memory was given one plate. The study deeply sequenced blood TCR repertoires of roughly five healthy adults to estimate repertoire size and the extent of clonotype sharing between individuals. Different laboratories and diverse techniques were used to prepare libraries and sequence TCR repertoires, to increase sequencing depth and limit assay-specific biases. Leukapheresis yielded between about 0.85 and 10 billion PBMCs per donor. General findings and caveats noted by the study authors: Rarefaction of sorted-subset datasets indicated incomplete sequencing despite the large sequencing depth. Sharing across several donors was observed for around 5% of naive CD4, over 3% of naive CD8, about 2.3% of memory CD4, and roughly 0.4% of memory CD8 clonotypes. Because the study included only a small number of donors, the genetic and exposure-history diversity represented was limited. Compared with non-shared clonotypes, the clonotypes found in all four sorted-subset donors had higher generation probabilities. Naive subsets generally had larger estimated clonotype richness than memory subsets did. Only blood was sampled, and tissue TCR repertoires likely differ from those in blood. Pairwise subsampling indicated that sequencing depth was expected to affect the degree of clonotype sharing among donors.

Using the deep immunoSEQ assay, multiplex PCR amplified TCR CDR3 regions from genomic DNA. Genomic DNA extracted from each cell subset was distributed evenly over all wells of several immunoSEQ 96-well plates, and each plate served as one replicate. For sorted subsets, 150 to 250 ng of genomic DNA, equivalent to about 30,000 T cell genomes, went into each replicate PCR. Purified libraries were measured with a Qubit 3.0 fluorometer, size-checked on a Bioanalyzer 2100, and measured again with the KAPA Library Quantification kit. Every immunoSEQ 96-well plate was sequenced on a dedicated single-read 150-cycle Illumina NextSeq 550 flow cell. Per the source publication's procedure: Because the immunoSEQ output held only junctional sequences and lacked quality scores, the filtering could not match the filtering applied to full-length reads. Sequences were annotated with PyIR, a Python wrapper for IgBLAST v1.9, and V/J genes and CDR3 were assigned using IMGT germline references. Reads were removed for weak V/J assignments (E-value above 1e-6), missing CDR3, stop codons, out-of-frame junctions, or ambiguous translated residues. V3J clonotypes were defined as sequences sharing the same inferred V gene, J gene, and CDR3 amino acid sequence. To compute the percentage overlap between repertoires, the number of shared unique clonotypes was divided by the size of the smaller repertoire. Three approaches were used to assess repertoire richness: RTK rarefaction, the Chao1 estimator, and Recon v2.1 estimates of unobserved clonotypes. OLGA was used to compute generation probabilities for all TCRbeta clonotypes that the gDNA method yielded from a handful of donors. The clones in this table, taken by TCRdb from immuneACCESS, are in-frame only. Not every clone is retained; where verified, under half of the shortfall comes from an unresolved V gene, and the cause of the rest is unknown. V, J and clone size were drawn from that table, and D and trimming were deduced from the DNA. For this sample the table gives approximately 320,000 clones, of which approximately 74% were detected only once. 10% of the sample is in the top ten clones.

The donors were healthy, HIV-negative adults who had no recently reported acute infections or vaccinations. All donors were Caucasian adults living in Nashville, Tennessee, USA. CD4+ T cells were enriched through magnetic negative selection, after which naive cells were positively selected on CD45RA and the remaining negative fraction served as the memory subset. Blood was collected by leukapheresis, and PBMCs were isolated by Ficoll-Histopaque density gradient centrifugation and then cryopreserved in liquid nitrogen vapor phase. Purity and quantity of every magnetically sorted T cell population were checked by analytical flow cytometry. Genomic DNA was isolated from each sorted fraction and quantified by UV absorbance on a Nanodrop 2000c. The CDR3, from cysteine to phenylalanine, totals 13 residues. The read is trimmed to its CDR3 DNA, 39 bases read in frame from base 1. The germline V end is reduced by 8 bases and the J end by 5 bases; junction bases left unmatched: 5. CDR1 and CDR2 were assigned from the germline V gene as KGHSH and LQKENI.

About this clone itself: Its cognate antigen has yet to be identified. Base qualities are not provided; no much larger clone lies one nucleotide away.

The clonotype originates from a man aged 30 to 39 in good health. Sequenced input: memory CD4+ T cells sorted from blood. The sample's cell subset or site label, in plain terms: CD45RA-negative fraction. Recombination joined TRBV18 with TRBJ2-3, with 9 bases aligning to TRBD1. The nucleotides read TGTGCCAGCATACAGGGGGCTTTAGATACGCAGTATTTT. Translation gives CASIQGALDTQYF.